The sample holds a few counts of the clone carrying this TCR beta chain. One entry per CDR3 protein results from TCRdb running MiXCR on the 5' RACE reads. Of around 610,000 distinct CDR3 sequences listed, approximately 13% are singletons. Deletions cut 7 bases from V and 4 bases from J, with 11 bases between. This CDR3 spans 12 amino acids. CDR1 and CDR2 from the germline V gene are MNHEY and SVGEGT. These data originate in a study of T cells after yellow fever vaccination. As for the study in general: When fractions had low cell numbers, they were prepared with SMART-Seq v4 Ultra Low Input.

V and J are TRBV6-2 or TRBV6-3 and TRBJ2-7, with D tentatively TRBD2 (5 bases). Source: PBMCs, taken on the day of the yellow fever booster vaccination. The TCR sequence derives from a man younger than 40 who received the YFV17D yellow fever vaccine. DNA of the CDR3: TGTGCCAGCACGGACTCTCCATACGAGCAGTACTTC. This translates into CASTDSPYEQYF.